This entry lists 31 T cell receptor beta chains sequenced from one sample in a study of T cells in tumors after PD-1 blockade. Clones were read by immunoSEQ multiplex PCR, and TCRdb kept only the in-frame ones, dropping some. The table has 7,500 to 9,500 clones, around 60% seen once. Material: tumor tissue, obtained after anti-PD-1 treatment. These receptors came from a human donor with basal cell carcinoma.

This chain uses TRBV7-8 with TRBJ2-5, with 15 bases lining up with TRBD2. Germline V gives CDR1 SGHVS, CDR2 FQNEAQ. This CDR3 comprises 16 residues. V was clipped by 4 bases and J by 3 bases; unmatched bases: 3. The CDR3 loop reads CASSYRTSGGEETQYF. CDR3 in DNA: TGTGCCAGCAGCTACAGGACTAGCGGGGGGGAAGAGACCCAGTACTTC.

The chain combines TRBV29-1 with TRBJ2-7, with TRBD1 matching over 8 bases. With V trimmed by 2 bases and J by 1 base, 7 bases remained unmatched. The CDR3 totals 15 residues. Germline V gene data show CDR1 as SQVTM and CDR2 as ANQGSEA. CDR3: CSVEYPTGASYEQYF. As DNA, the CDR3 is TGCAGCGTTGAATACCCGACAGGGGCTTCCTACGAGCAGTACTTC.

This clone was found a few times. The chain combines TRBV12-3 or TRBV12-4 with TRBJ2-5; perhaps D is TRBD1 or TRBD2 (5 bases each). V was pared by 8 bases and J by 3 bases, with 13 bases between. The CDR3 runs 13 residues. Here the CDR3 reads CASVIGTEETQYF. The CDR3 DNA reads as TGTGCCAGCGTTATTGGGACGGAAGAGACCCAGTACTTC.

The J gene is TRBJ2-5, the V gene TRBV6-5; D is perhaps TRBD1 (7 bases). CDR1 is MNHEY, CDR2 SVGAGI, per germline. The CDR3 loop spans 13 amino acids. V gave up 10 bases and J gave up 5 bases, with 17 bases separating them. The CDR3, as DNA: TGTGCCACCTCCGGACAGGCGGGGGAGACCCAGTACTTC. It encodes CATSGQAGETQYF.

The CDR3: CASRAASGGLDTQYF. The CDR3 coding sequence is TGTGCCAGCAGGGCCGCTAGCGGGGGGCTAGATACGCAGTATTTT. V is TRBV2 and J is TRBJ2-3, with 11 bases lining up with TRBD2. Losses at the gene ends were 6 bases for V and 5 bases for J; bases not matched to a gene: 7. CDR3 length: 15 amino acids. Looked up from germline, CDR1 is SNHLY and CDR2 is FYNNEI.

About this clone itself: The junction departs from germline at one end; a sequencing error may be responsible. This same CDR3 is encoded by further DNA sequences in the sample. This chain's CDR3 is CASSLGRGQAGELFF. DNA of the CDR3: TGTGCTAGCAGCTTAGGGCGGGGGCAGGCCGGGGAGCTGTTTTTT. The chain links TRBV7-7 to TRBJ2-2; D is perhaps TRBD2 (7 bases). The CDR3 sequence is 15 residues long. CDR1 and CDR2 (germline): SSHAT, FNYEAQ (reference sequence). Together with reference TRBV7-7 and TRBJ2-2, the CDR3 gives the full variable domain: GAGVSQSPRYKVTKRGQDVTLRCDPISSHATLYWYQQALGQGPEFLTYFNYEAQPDKSGLPSDRFSAERPEGSISTLTIQRTEQRDSAMYRCASSLGRGQAGELFFGEGSRLTVL.

The gene calls are TRBV30 and TRBJ2-3; TRBD2 might be the D (5 bases). CDR1 is GTSNPN, CDR2 SVGIG, per germline (reference sequence). The V end was cut by 0 bases, the J end by 6 bases, with 10 bases between. The CDR3 sequence is 13 residues long. CDR3 nucleotide sequence: TGTGCCTGGAGTGTATACGGGATGGATACGCAGTATTTT. Its protein product is CAWSVYGMDTQYF.

The chain combines TRBV18 with TRBJ1-1; the D gene is possibly TRBD1 (6 bases). Germline CDR1 is KGHSH and CDR2 is LQKENI. The CDR3 has 14 amino acids. Trimming took off 6 bases at V and 11 bases at J, with 22 bases between the two ends. In DNA, the CDR3 is TGTGCCAGCTCGGAATTCCGGCAGCCTCAGGGGGCTTTCTTT. Translated: CASSEFRQPQGAFF.

The rearrangement joins TRBV5-1 to TRBJ2-3; weak D call: TRBD2 (5 bases). Germline CDR1 reads SGHRS; CDR2 reads YFSETQ. V lost 4 bases, J lost 8 bases, and 14 bases lay in between. The CDR3 loop spans 13 amino acids. Here the CDR3 reads CASSKDSAGTQYF. CDR3 DNA sequence: TGCGCCAGCAGCAAAGACTCGGCGGGTACGCAGTATTTT. Variable domain in full (rest from reference TRBV5-1 and TRBJ2-3): KAGVTQTPRYLIKTRGQQVTLSCSPISGHRSVSWYQQTPGQGLQFLFEYFSETQRNKGNFPGRFSGRQFSNSRSEMNVSTLELGDSALYLCASSKDSAGTQYFGPGTRLTVL.

CDR3 region: CASSQGYNEQFF. Written as DNA, the CDR3 is TGTGCCAGCAGCCAAGGATACAATGAGCAGTTCTTC. V gene TRBV3-1 (or the pseudogene TRBV3-2) combines with J gene TRBJ2-1, with unresolved D. This CDR3 comprises 12 residues. Germline values: CDR1 LGHDT, CDR2 YNNKEL (reference sequence). Trimming took 1 base from V and 4 from J, leaving 2 bases between them.

V usage is TRBV7-8 and J usage is TRBJ2-7; 7 bases line up with TRBD1. Trimming cost V 6 bases and J 4 bases; bases outside gene matches: 9. Germline V gene lookup returns CDR1 SGHVS and CDR2 FQNEAQ. The CDR3 extends over 14 amino acids. The CDR3 DNA sequence: TGTGCCAGCAGACGTACAGGGGAAGGATACGAGCAGTACTTC. As protein: CASRRTGEGYEQYF.

The chain links TRBV9 to TRBJ1-1, with D possibly being TRBD1 (5 bases). Trimming removed 1 base at V and 1 base at J, with 5 bases between. The germline V gene encodes CDR1 SGDLS and CDR2 YYNGEE. This CDR3 has 13 amino acids. In DNA form, the CDR3 reads TGTGCCAGCAGCGTACAGGGGAACACTGAAGCTTTCTTT. Translating gives CASSVQGNTEAFF. Looking up the rest from reference TRBV9 and TRBJ1-1 gives the full variable domain: DSGVTQTPKHLITATGQRVTLRCSPRSGDLSVYWYQQSLDQGLQFLIQYYNGEERAKGNILERFSAQQFPDLHSELNLSSLELGDSALYFCASSVQGNTEAFFGQGTRLTVV.

The J gene is TRBJ1-6, the V gene TRBV28; 7 bases match TRBD1. Per germline, CDR1 MDHEN and CDR2 SYDVKM. This CDR3 has 15 amino acids. The V and J ends lost 2 bases and 6 bases, in that order; junction bases with no gene match: 4. CDR3 in DNA: TGTGCCAGCAGTTTACCGACAGGGCCTAATTCACCCCTCCACTTT. Protein: CASSLPTGPNSPLHF.

This chain links TRBV5-6 with TRBJ1-3; a weak D match, TRBD1 (6 bases). Trimming took off 3 bases at V and 0 bases at J, with 13 bases between the two ends. Germline V gene lookup returns CDR1 SGHDT and CDR2 YYEEEE. This CDR3 has 16 residues. CDR3 sequence: CASSWNRAYSGNTIYF. CDR3 DNA: TGTGCCAGCAGCTGGAACAGGGCCTACTCTGGAAACACCATATATTTT.

The V call is TRBV3-1 (or the pseudogene TRBV3-2), the J call TRBJ2-3, with 12 bases lining up with TRBD2. Germline CDR1 reads LGHDT; CDR2 reads YNNKEL (reference sequence). This CDR3 is 15 amino acids long. With 3 bases clipped from V and 5 bases from J, the junction kept 3 bases outside the gene matches. In nucleotides, the CDR3 is TGTGCCAGCAGCCAGGGACTAGCGGGCCAAGATACGCAGTATTTT. Its translation: CASSQGLAGQDTQYF.

The chain couples TRBV5-1 to TRBJ2-2; D gene unclear. CDR1 is SGHRS and CDR2 is YFSETQ in the germline V gene. Between the trimmed V and J ends, which lost 3 bases and 5 bases, there was a span of 11 bases. The CDR3 totals 14 residues. The CDR3 coding sequence is TGCGCCAGCAGCTCCGGATGGGGAACCGGGGAGCTGTTTTTT. Residues: CASSSGWGTGELFF.

Regarding this clone: The sample carries other DNA sequences with the same CDR3. V gene TRBV19 combines with J gene TRBJ1-6; D perhaps matches TRBD1 (6 bases). Looked up from germline, CDR1 is LNHDA and CDR2 is SQIVND (reference sequence). This CDR3 is built from 15 residues. Between the trimmed V and J ends, which lost 9 bases and 7 bases, there was a span of 19 bases. The CDR3, as DNA: TGTGCCAGCGCCCCCGAGGGGGGGGACAATTCACCCCTCCACTTT. This gives the protein CASAPEGGDNSPLHF.

This CDR3 reads CASKGSGGNEQFF. The CDR3 DNA sequence: TGTGCCAGCAAGGGTAGCGGGGGAAATGAGCAGTTCTTC. The J gene is TRBJ2-1, the V gene TRBV6-5, with 9 bases that match TRBD2. Germline lookup yields CDR1 MNHEY and CDR2 SVGAGI. This CDR3 contains 13 residues. V was clipped by 7 bases and J by 7 bases; unmatched bases: 5.

The chain is built from TRBV21-1 and TRBJ2-2. TRBV21-1 counts as a pseudogene. The CDR3 has 13 residues. CDR3 protein: CASSRTLTGELFF. CDR3 nucleotides: TGTGCCAGCAGCCGGACCCTCACCGGGGAGCTGTTTTTT.

This chain connects TRBV5-1 to TRBJ1-4; D is possibly TRBD1 (5 bases). This CDR3 has 14 residues. CDR1 and CDR2 (germline): SGHRS, YFSETQ. V was cut by 3 bases and J by 7 bases, with 13 bases left in between. The CDR3 here is CASSSPGLGEKLFF. The CDR3 nucleotides are TGCGCCAGCAGCTCCCCGGGACTAGGTGAAAAACTGTTTTTT.

The chain joins TRBV15 to TRBJ2-1; 12 bases match TRBD1. CDR1 LNHNV and CDR2 YYDKDF come from the germline V gene (reference sequence). The junction had 6 bases not matched to a gene; V was cut back by 0 bases and J by 0 bases. The CDR3 is made up of 19 amino acids. For the CDR3, the DNA is TGTGCCACCAGCAGAGAAGGGACAGGGGGCCAAAGCTCCTACAATGAGCAGTTCTTC. Its protein is CATSREGTGGQSSYNEQFF.

This chain uses TRBV2 with TRBJ2-7; TRBD1 matches at 10 bases. The CDR3 runs to 15 residues. J was trimmed by 7 bases and V by 7 bases; bases with no gene match: 13. The germline V gene encodes CDR1 SNHLY and CDR2 FYNNEI. The DNA of the CDR3 is TGTGCCAGCACCCCTCAGGGACAGGGGCTGGGGGAGCAGTACTTC. Amino acids: CASTPQGQGLGEQYF.

The rearrangement joins TRBV18 to TRBJ1-1; D not resolved. CDR3 length equals 14 residues. The V and J ends lost 3 bases and 1 base respectively, with 9 bases between them. Per germline, CDR1 KGHSH and CDR2 LQKENI. This chain's CDR3 is CASSPWGANTEAFF. The CDR3 region has the DNA TGTGCCAGCTCACCTTGGGGTGCGAACACTGAAGCTTTCTTT.

The chain employs TRBV5-1 and TRBJ1-5, with 7 bases identical to TRBD1. CDR1 and CDR2 from the germline V gene are SGHRS and YFSETQ. Trimming cost V 0 bases and J 3 bases; bases outside gene matches: 6. This CDR3 has 16 residues. The CDR3 here is CASSLGAGGNNQPQHF. The CDR3 DNA sequence: TGCGCCAGCAGCTTGGGGGCAGGGGGGAACAATCAGCCCCAGCATTTT. The entire variable domain, with the rest obtained from reference TRBV5-1 and TRBJ1-5, is as follows: KAGVTQTPRYLIKTRGQQVTLSCSPISGHRSVSWYQQTPGQGLQFLFEYFSETQRNKGNFPGRFSGRQFSNSRSEMNVSTLELGDSALYLCASSLGAGGNNQPQHFGDGTRLSIL.

The V call is TRBV5-1, the J call TRBJ2-1, with D unresolved. The germline gives CDR1 SGHRS, CDR2 YFSETQ. Trimming took 0 bases from V and 8 from J, leaving 15 bases between them. CDR3 size: 15 residues. CDR3 bases: TGCGCCAGCAGCTTGGATGGGGTCCATGGGGATGAGCAGTTCTTC. Translated: CASSLDGVHGDEQFF.

The J gene is TRBJ1-1, the V gene TRBV19; possible D gene TRBD1, 6 bases. This CDR3 is built from 12 residues. Germline V lookup: CDR1 LNHDA, CDR2 SQIVND (reference sequence). V was pared by 4 bases and J by 8 bases, with 11 bases between. CDR3 sequence reads: CASSRTVGEAFF. CDR3 sequence (DNA): TGTGCCAGTAGTAGGACAGTGGGGGAAGCTTTCTTT.

The gene calls are TRBV5-6 and TRBJ2-4; D might be TRBD1 (5 bases). The CDR3 has 14 residues. The germline gives CDR1 SGHDT, CDR2 YYEEEE. Trimming cost V 5 bases and J 1 base, with 10 bases left between them. The chain's CDR3 is CASSPTVAKNIQYF. In nucleotides, the CDR3 is TGTGCCAGCAGTCCGACAGTGGCCAAAAACATTCAGTACTTC. The full variable domain, in which reference TRBV5-6 and TRBJ2-4 provide the parts outside the CDR3, is DAGVTQSPTHLIKTRGQQVTLRCSPKSGHDTVSWYQQALGQGPQFIFQYYEEEERQRGNFPDRFSGHQFPNYSSELNVNALLLGDSALYLCASSPTVAKNIQYFGAGTRLSVL.

The chain couples TRBV30 to TRBJ1-1; D unclear. Germline V gene sequence: CDR1 GTSNPN, CDR2 SVGIG (reference sequence). The CDR3 has 18 amino acids. The V end lost 0 bases, the J end lost 4 bases, and 24 bases lay between the germline ends. In DNA, the CDR3 is TGTGCCTGGAGTGTATTGGGTGACTGGTCATCACGGAGCACTGAAGCTTTCTTT. This sequence encodes CAWSVLGDWSSRSTEAFF.

This clone qualifies as medium-sized. J is TRBJ2-7 and V is TRBV7-9; D not resolved. Germline values: CDR1 SEHNR, CDR2 FQNEAQ (reference sequence). With 0 bases removed from V and 1 base from J, the gap between germline ends came to 7 bases. This CDR3 has 14 residues. DNA for the CDR3: TGTGCCAGCAGCTTAGCGGGCAGATCCTACGAGCAGTACTTC. It yields the protein CASSLAGRSYEQYF.

This clone was counted only a few times. V and J are TRBV5-5 and TRBJ1-4, with unresolved D. The CDR3 is 13 residues long. The germline gives CDR1 SGHKS, CDR2 YYEKEE (reference sequence). The ends were cut back, 4 bases at V and 2 bases at J, with 6 bases in the middle. CDR3 amino acids: CASSPTTNEKLFF. Here the CDR3 DNA reads TGTGCCAGCAGCCCGACGACTAATGAAAAACTGTTTTTT.

This clone appeared a single time. The chain carries TRBV2 and TRBJ2-2; 7 nucleotides agree with TRBD2. The CDR3 runs 14 residues. Germline V gene sequence: CDR1 SNHLY, CDR2 FYNNEI. Trimming took 9 bases from V and 6 from J; bases not matched to a gene: 10. CDR3 loop: CASTETSRPGELFF. CDR3 DNA sequence: TGTGCCAGTACGGAGACTAGCAGGCCCGGGGAGCTGTTTTTT.